Shown below are 28 T cell receptor beta chains from a single sample sequenced in a study of PD-1 blockade in classical Hodgkin lymphoma (dated by TCRdb to about 2020). Library creation used the immunoSEQ multiplex PCR assay. TCRdb carries this immuneACCESS record with in-frame sequences only. Its versions omit some clonotypes, under half of them owing to an unresolved V gene in the studies checked, with the rest unexplained. This sample comprises around 25,000 clones, roughly 77% of them detected only once. The biggest ten clones account for over 20% of the sample. This specimen's time point label, interpreted: cycle 4 day 1 (C4D1), after more than 5 weeks of nivolumab. Every trial patient had relapsed after autologous stem cell transplantation, and cohorts A, B and C differed in prior brentuximab vedotin exposure. The specimen was peripheral blood mononuclear cells (PBMCs), collected before the fourth cycle of nivolumab. The origin of the receptors is a human donor with classical Hodgkin lymphoma.

J is TRBJ2-7 and V is TRBV10-3; 11 positions match TRBD2. The CDR3 has 15 residues. Germline assignment: CDR1 ENHRY and CDR2 SYGVKD. V shed 0 bases, J shed 7 bases, and the junction held 5 bases outside the gene matches. This chain's CDR3 is CAISESIGLAGEQYF. For the CDR3, the DNA is TGTGCCATCAGTGAGTCGATTGGACTAGCGGGTGAGCAGTACTTC.

The chain joins TRBV9 to TRBJ2-5; TRBD2 matches at 8 bases. Trimming at V came to 0 bases and at J to 1 base, leaving 2 bases not matched to a gene. The CDR3 contains 15 residues. Per germline, CDR1 SGDLS and CDR2 YYNGEE. CDR3 residues: CASSVDGTSQETQYF. CDR3 sequence (DNA): TGTGCCAGCAGCGTAGATGGGACTAGCCAAGAGACCCAGTACTTC.

This chain uses TRBV5-1 with TRBJ2-5; perhaps TRBD2 as D (5 bases). Trimming removed 2 bases at V and 1 base at J, with 15 bases between. The CDR3 consists of 16 residues. Germline values: CDR1 SGHRS, CDR2 YFSETQ. As DNA, the CDR3 is TGCGCCAGCAGCTTTTTTCCGGGGAGTCCCCAAGAGACCCAGTACTTC. Translation gives CASSFFPGSPQETQYF.

The V and J genes are TRBV30 and TRBJ1-5; 9 bases fit TRBD1. This CDR3 spans 15 amino acids. Germline lookup yields CDR1 GTSNPN and CDR2 SVGIG (reference sequence). Trimming took 2 bases from V and 6 from J; bases not matched to a gene: 8. CDR3 sequence (DNA): TGTGCCTGGAGTCCCTTGACAGGGGGATTTCAGCCCCAGCATTTT. Its translation is CAWSPLTGGFQPQHF.

The V and J genes are TRBV19 and TRBJ1-2; D call uncertain. The CDR3 is 15 amino acids. V lost 5 bases to trimming and J lost 0 bases, with 13 bases between them. Germline lookup yields CDR1 LNHDA and CDR2 SQIVND (reference sequence). The CDR3 is CASSRFGQTNYGYTF. The CDR3 region has the DNA TGTGCCAGTAGTCGCTTTGGGCAGACTAACTATGGCTACACCTTC.

The gene calls are TRBV5-1 and TRBJ2-3; a possible D gene is TRBD2 (5 bases). Trimming removed 6 bases at V and 2 bases at J, with 13 bases between. The CDR3 consists of 14 residues. Germline V CDR1 and CDR2: SGHRS, YFSETQ. The CDR3 region is CASTTSTLTDTQYF. As DNA, the CDR3 is TGCGCCAGCACCACTAGTACCCTCACAGATACGCAGTATTTT.

This chain uses TRBV4-2 with TRBJ2-5; TRBD2 agrees at 9 bases. V gave up 4 bases and J gave up 1 base; unmatched junction bases: 7. This CDR3 contains 16 residues. Germline V gene sequence: CDR1 LGHNA, CDR2 YNFKEQ. The CDR3 DNA follows: TGTGCCAGCAGCCGTCAGGGAGCGGGGGGCCAAGAGACCCAGTACTTC. Translating gives CASSRQGAGGQETQYF.

The V gene is TRBV6-4, the J gene TRBJ2-3; no firm D call. Germline V lookup: CDR1 MRHNA, CDR2 SNTAGT. The CDR3 runs to 15 residues. Trimming removed 2 bases from V and 0 bases from J, with 9 bases in between. CDR3 in amino acids: CASSDGQTSTDTQYF. The CDR3 DNA sequence: TGTGCCAGCAGTGACGGGCAGACAAGCACAGATACGCAGTATTTT.

This clone appeared a few times. The chain links TRBV5-1 to TRBJ1-6; D is undetermined. The CDR3 runs to 16 residues. Germline V gene lookup returns CDR1 SGHRS and CDR2 YFSETQ. V was clipped by 1 base and J by 7 bases, with 15 bases between them. The CDR3 DNA sequence: TGCGCCAGCAGCTTGTCTTCTCTGAACCTCAATTCACCCCTCCACTTT. It yields the protein CASSLSSLNLNSPLHF.

This clone appeared once. V and J are TRBV19 and TRBJ1-1; weak D call: TRBD1 (6 bases). The germline V and J ends were trimmed by 1 base and 1 base, with 13 bases remaining between them. Germline V gene sequence: CDR1 LNHDA, CDR2 SQIVND (reference sequence). CDR3 length: 16 amino acids. In nucleotides, the CDR3 is TGTGCCAGTAGTATAGGGCGGGGGCGGAAGAACACTGAAGCTTTCTTT. It specifies CASSIGRGRKNTEAFF.

V and J are TRBV28 and TRBJ1-2; 11 nucleotides match TRBD1. J gave up 8 bases and V 5 bases, and 10 bases lay outside the gene matches. Germline-derived CDR1 and CDR2 are MDHEN and SYDVKM. The CDR3 covers 15 residues. CDR3 loop: CASSPMDRGPGGYTF. DNA of the CDR3: TGTGCCAGCAGTCCGATGGACAGGGGGCCAGGCGGCTACACCTTC.

The V call is TRBV6-1, the J call TRBJ1-2, with TRBD1 identical over 8 bases. Germline V lookup: CDR1 MNHNS, CDR2 SASEGT. This CDR3 is built from 12 residues. V was pared by 7 bases and J by 6 bases, with 4 bases of the junction left unmatched. The CDR3 region has the DNA TGTGCCAGCACCCCACAGGGGGATGGCTACACCTTC. This translates into CASTPQGDGYTF.

V gene TRBV9 combines with J gene TRBJ2-1; TRBD2 agrees at 13 bases. The CDR3 has 15 amino acids. V trimming: 5 bases; J trimming: 6 bases; junction bases outside the gene matches: 5. Germline V lookup: CDR1 SGDLS, CDR2 YYNGEE. Written as DNA, the CDR3 is TGTGCCAGCAGAGATGGACTAGCGGGAGTCAATGAGCAGTTCTTC. Its translation: CASRDGLAGVNEQFF.

The chain links TRBV6-4 to TRBJ2-1; 7 bases line up with TRBD1. The ends lost 6 bases at V and 1 base at J; junction bases unmatched: 6. This CDR3 has 15 amino acids. CDR1 MRHNA and CDR2 SNTAGT come from the germline V gene. CDR3 in amino acids: CASRPDRVSYNEQFF. DNA of the CDR3: TGTGCCAGCAGGCCTGACAGGGTTTCCTACAATGAGCAGTTCTTC.

This rearrangement joins TRBV19 to TRBJ2-7; D is perhaps TRBD1 (6 bases). This CDR3 contains 14 residues. Per germline, CDR1 LNHDA and CDR2 SQIVND (reference sequence). V dropped 5 bases and J dropped 3 bases, with 14 bases sitting between them. CDR3 sequence: CASSASGDIYEQYF. CDR3 DNA: TGTGCCAGTAGTGCATCCGGGGACATCTACGAGCAGTACTTC.

The chain is built from TRBV4-1 and TRBJ2-3; the D gene is possibly TRBD1 (5 bases). The germline CDR1 and CDR2 sequences are MGHRA and YSYEKL. V shed 0 bases and J shed 2 bases, with 12 bases lying between them. This CDR3 spans 16 amino acids. The CDR3 DNA sequence: TGCGCCAGCAGCCAAGAAAAGGGGCCCCCCACAGATACGCAGTATTTT. This encodes CASSQEKGPPTDTQYF.

This clone occurred a few times. V usage is TRBV29-1 and J usage is TRBJ2-4, with 8 bases fitting TRBD1. With 6 bases clipped from V and 1 base from J, the junction kept 11 bases outside the gene matches. CDR3 length: 16 amino acids. The germline V gene encodes CDR1 SQVTM and CDR2 ANQGSEA. The CDR3 protein is CSVNPDHRGAKNIQYF. CDR3 DNA: TGCAGCGTGAACCCGGACCACAGGGGGGCCAAAAACATTCAGTACTTC.

This chain uses TRBV18 with TRBJ1-4; 10 nucleotides match TRBD1. The CDR3 loop spans 15 amino acids. Germline CDR1 KGHSH, CDR2 LQKENI. The junction had 5 bases not matched to a gene; V was cut back by 0 bases and J by 10 bases. CDR3: CASSPPTGGTGKLFF. CDR3 coding DNA: TGTGCCAGCTCACCACCGACAGGGGGCACGGGAAAACTGTTTTTT.

The chain recombines TRBV6-7 with TRBJ2-4; 12 bases map to TRBD2. TRBV6-7 counts as an open reading frame of uncertain function. J was trimmed by 0 bases and V by 2 bases; bases with no gene match: 5. This CDR3 has 18 residues. CDR3: CASSYKRTSGIAKNIQYF. The CDR3 DNA is TGTGCCAGCAGTTACAAACGGACTAGCGGGATAGCCAAAAACATTCAGTACTTC.

This chain links TRBV5-1 with TRBJ1-2; 7 positions match TRBD1. With 7 bases clipped from V and 3 bases from J, the junction kept 6 bases outside the gene matches. CDR3 size: 13 residues. Germline CDR1 reads SGHRS; CDR2 reads YFSETQ. CDR3 amino acids: CASGPGQYYGYTF. The CDR3 DNA is TGCGCCAGCGGCCCGGGACAGTACTATGGCTACACCTTC.

The V call is TRBV30, the J call TRBJ2-7, with no clear D. This CDR3 has 10 residues. Germline lookup yields CDR1 GTSNPN and CDR2 SVGIG (reference sequence). Trimming cost V 8 bases and J 1 base, with 6 bases left between them. CDR3 in DNA: TGTGCCGGTGGGTCCTACGAGCAGTACTTC. This encodes CAGGSYEQYF.

This clone was recorded once. The chain recombines TRBV5-6 with TRBJ2-7; 10 bases map to TRBD1. Germline CDR1 is SGHDT and CDR2 is YYEEEE. V shed 4 bases, J shed 4 bases, and the junction held 8 bases outside the gene matches. The CDR3 sequence is 15 residues long. DNA for the CDR3: TGTGCCAGCAGCCGGGGACAGGGGAGCTTGTACGAGCAGTACTTC. This sequence encodes CASSRGQGSLYEQYF.

This clone was seen just once. Here the CDR3 DNA reads TGTGCCAGCTCACCGGGGGGGCGTAACACTGAAGCTTTCTTT. Translated, it gives CASSPGGRNTEAFF. The chain links TRBV18 to TRBJ1-1; the D gene is possibly TRBD1 (6 bases). V was clipped by 3 bases and J by 2 bases, with 10 bases between them. Germline CDR1 reads KGHSH; CDR2 reads LQKENI. This CDR3 spans 14 amino acids.

Of note for this clone: Other DNA sequences in this sample translate to the same CDR3. This chain links TRBV6-1 with TRBJ1-5; D is uncertain. V lost 6 bases and J lost 5, with 5 bases in between. This CDR3 spans 11 amino acids. Germline values: CDR1 MNHNS, CDR2 SASEGT. Here the CDR3 DNA reads TGTGCCAGCAGGAGCGATCAGCCCCAGCATTTT. It encodes CASRSDQPQHF.

The CDR3 DNA is TGTGCCAGCTCACCCTTTCCGCCCCCAGATACGCAGTATTTT. Residues: CASSPFPPPDTQYF. The chain links TRBV18 to TRBJ2-3; D unresolved. The CDR3 runs 14 residues. Trimming took 3 bases from V and 4 from J, leaving 11 bases between them. Germline lookup yields CDR1 KGHSH and CDR2 LQKENI.

In its sample, this clone was seen once. The V call is TRBV27, the J call TRBJ2-3, with D possibly being TRBD2 (6 bases). Deletions cut 3 bases from V and 0 bases from J, with 16 bases between. There are 17 residues in the CDR3. Germline V CDR1 and CDR2: MNHEY, SMNVEV (reference sequence). CDR3 residues: CASSFFPGETSTDTQYF. The CDR3, as DNA: TGTGCCAGCAGTTTTTTTCCGGGAGAGACTAGCACAGATACGCAGTATTTT.

The chain links TRBV19 to TRBJ2-1; 15 nucleotides align to TRBD2. The junction had 25 bases not matched to a gene; V was cut back by 5 bases and J by 5 bases. The CDR3 covers 23 residues. Germline loops: CDR1 LNHDA, CDR2 SQIVND (reference sequence). Here the CDR3 reads CASSVLIPGPGTSGRIFNNEQFF. The CDR3 DNA follows: TGTGCCAGTAGTGTACTCATCCCAGGGCCCGGGACTAGCGGGAGGATTTTTAACAATGAGCAGTTCTTC.

The V call is TRBV14, the J call TRBJ1-1; D remains ambiguous. Germline V gives CDR1 SGHDN, CDR2 FVKESK. V was trimmed by 1 base and J by 3 bases, leaving 9 bases between them. The CDR3 has 14 residues. Written as DNA, the CDR3 is TGTGCCAGCAGCCAAGTCGGAGGGTACACTGAAGCTTTCTTT. It is translated as CASSQVGGYTEAFF.